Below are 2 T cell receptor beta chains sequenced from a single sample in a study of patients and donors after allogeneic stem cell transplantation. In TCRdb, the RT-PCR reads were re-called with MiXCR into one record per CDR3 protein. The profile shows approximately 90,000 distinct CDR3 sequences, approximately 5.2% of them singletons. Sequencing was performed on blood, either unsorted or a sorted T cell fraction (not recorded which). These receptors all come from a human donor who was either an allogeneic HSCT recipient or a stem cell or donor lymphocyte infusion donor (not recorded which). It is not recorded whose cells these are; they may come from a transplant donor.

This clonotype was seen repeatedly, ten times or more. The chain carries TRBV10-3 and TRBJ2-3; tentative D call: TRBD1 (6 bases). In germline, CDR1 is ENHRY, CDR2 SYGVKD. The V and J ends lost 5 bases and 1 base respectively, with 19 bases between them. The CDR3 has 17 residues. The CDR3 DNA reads TGTGCCATCAGTCCAGCCCCAGACAGGATTGGCACAGATACGCAGTATTTT. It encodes CAISPAPDRIGTDTQYF.

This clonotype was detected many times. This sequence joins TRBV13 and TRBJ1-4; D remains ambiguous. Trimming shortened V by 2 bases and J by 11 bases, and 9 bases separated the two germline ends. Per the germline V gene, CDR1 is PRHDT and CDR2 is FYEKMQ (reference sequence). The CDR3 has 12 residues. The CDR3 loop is CASSLRAGKLFF. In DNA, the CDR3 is TGTGCCAGCAGCTTAAGGGCCGGGAAACTGTTTTTT.